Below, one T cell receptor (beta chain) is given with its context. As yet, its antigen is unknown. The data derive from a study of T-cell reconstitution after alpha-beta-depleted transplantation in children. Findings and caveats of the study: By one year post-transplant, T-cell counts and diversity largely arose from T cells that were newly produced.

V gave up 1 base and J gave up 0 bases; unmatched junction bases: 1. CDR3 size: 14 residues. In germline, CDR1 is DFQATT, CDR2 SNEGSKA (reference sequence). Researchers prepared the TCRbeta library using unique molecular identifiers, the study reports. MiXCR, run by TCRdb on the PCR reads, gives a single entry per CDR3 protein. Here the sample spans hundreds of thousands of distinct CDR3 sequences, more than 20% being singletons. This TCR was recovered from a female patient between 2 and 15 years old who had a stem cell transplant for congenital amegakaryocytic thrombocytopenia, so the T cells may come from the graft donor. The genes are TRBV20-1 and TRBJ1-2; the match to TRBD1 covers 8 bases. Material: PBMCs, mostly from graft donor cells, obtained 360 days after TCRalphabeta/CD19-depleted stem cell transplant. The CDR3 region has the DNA TGCAGTGCTAGAGGACAGGGGCCTAACTATGGCTACACCTTC. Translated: CSARGQGPNYGYTF.